The 27 T cell receptor beta chains below all came from one sample that was sequenced in a study of blood T cell repertoires in COVID-19. Assay used: immunoSEQ multiplex PCR; TCRdb lists only in-frame clones, some missing. Here the sample spans approximately 340,000 clones, roughly 87% being singletons. What was sequenced was peripheral blood. The receptors derive from a man in his thirties or forties with COVID-19, enrolled during active disease.

CDR3 nucleotides: TGTGCCAGCAGCGGGGGGATACCGAGGAGCTCCTATAATTCACCCCTCCACTTT. Translating it yields CASSGGIPRSSYNSPLHF. This chain uses TRBV5-4 with TRBJ1-6; a possible D gene is TRBD1 (5 bases). The V and J ends lost 4 bases and 0 bases respectively, with 17 bases between them. CDR1 is SGHNT, CDR2 YYREEE, per germline (reference sequence). This CDR3 is built from 18 residues.

The chain uses TRBV4-3 and TRBJ2-1, with a possible D match to TRBD2 (6 bases). The CDR3 runs to 15 residues. The V end lost 0 bases, the J end lost 9 bases, and 15 bases lay between the germline ends. CDR1 is LGHNA, CDR2 YSLEER, per germline. The CDR3 here is CASSQEPGVLFEQFF. In nucleotides, the CDR3 is TGCGCCAGCAGCCAAGAACCGGGGGTCTTATTTGAGCAGTTCTTC.

This rearrangement joins TRBV11-3 to TRBJ2-1, with 8 positions matching TRBD2. Germline values: CDR1 SGHNT, CDR2 YENEEA. The CDR3 covers 15 residues. V shed 5 bases, J shed 9 bases, and the junction held 12 bases outside the gene matches. The CDR3 is CASSLGRASGPEQFF. In DNA form, the CDR3 reads TGTGCCAGCAGCCTCGGTAGGGCTAGCGGGCCTGAGCAGTTCTTC.

This rearrangement joins TRBV11-3 to TRBJ1-1, with 8 bases fitting TRBD1. Trimming removed 5 bases from V and 0 bases from J; junction bases left unmatched: 5. Germline V gene lookup returns CDR1 SGHNT and CDR2 YENEEA. The CDR3 contains 15 residues. CDR3 sequence (DNA): TGTGCCAGCAGCCTCCGGACAGGGATGAACACTGAAGCTTTCTTT. Translated, it gives CASSLRTGMNTEAFF.

This clone was observed a handful of times. J is TRBJ2-1 and V is TRBV7-9, with 13 positions matching TRBD2. The germline gives CDR1 SEHNR, CDR2 FQNEAQ (reference sequence). CDR3 size: 13 residues. V lost 10 bases and J lost 8; bases outside the gene matches: 5. This CDR3 is CATRTSGSYEQFF. The CDR3 DNA reads TGTGCCACCAGGACTAGCGGGAGCTATGAGCAGTTCTTC.

This rearrangement joins TRBV6-2 or TRBV6-3 to TRBJ2-2; 7 bases are shared with TRBD1. The germline gives CDR1 MNHEY, CDR2 SVGEGT. There are 16 residues in the CDR3. V trimming: 5 bases; J trimming: 2 bases; junction bases outside the gene matches: 8. In nucleotides, the CDR3 is TGTGCCAGCAGTCCCCCGGGACAGACCAACACCGGGGAGCTGTTTTTT. Translating it yields CASSPPGQTNTGELFF.

This clone appeared once. The J gene is TRBJ2-7, the V gene TRBV5-6, with 7 bases lining up with TRBD2. After removal of 2 bases from V and 5 bases from J, the junction contained 4 bases not matched to a gene. This CDR3 contains 13 residues. Germline values: CDR1 SGHDT, CDR2 YYEEEE. The CDR3 here is CASSFGLENEQYF. CDR3 DNA sequence: TGTGCCAGCAGCTTTGGACTAGAAAACGAGCAGTACTTC.

J is TRBJ2-7 and V is TRBV6-5, with 10 bases matching TRBD1. The CDR3 runs to 14 residues. Per germline, CDR1 MNHEY and CDR2 SVGAGI. V trimming: 5 bases; J trimming: 2 bases; junction bases outside the gene matches: 3. The DNA of the CDR3 is TGTGCCAGCAGTCCGACAGGGGGCGCCTACGAGCAGTACTTC. Translated, it gives CASSPTGGAYEQYF.

J is TRBJ1-1 and V is TRBV5-1, with 9 bases that match TRBD1. The length of the CDR3 is 14 residues. Unmatched junction bases numbered 6, after V lost 2 bases and J lost 7 bases. The germline V gene encodes CDR1 SGHRS and CDR2 YFSETQ. CDR3 region: CASSFGQGYDEAFF. DNA for the CDR3: TGCGCCAGCAGCTTCGGACAGGGGTATGATGAAGCTTTCTTT.

V and J are TRBV30 and TRBJ2-1, with unresolved D. The length of the CDR3 is 12 residues. CDR1 is GTSNPN and CDR2 is SVGIG in the germline V gene (reference sequence). The V end was cut by 0 bases, the J end by 9 bases, with 9 bases between. In nucleotides, the CDR3 is TGTGCCTGGAGTGTACCCAGAATTGAGCAGTTCTTC. This codes for CAWSVPRIEQFF.

This clone came up once. The chain is built from TRBV10-3 and TRBJ2-2; perhaps TRBD1 as D (5 bases). Germline values: CDR1 ENHRY, CDR2 SYGVKD. V shed 2 bases and J shed 3 bases, with 7 bases lying between them. This CDR3 has 14 residues. The CDR3 sequence is CAISEGAYTGELFF. CDR3 bases: TGTGCCATCAGTGAGGGGGCCTACACCGGGGAGCTGTTTTTT.

The gene calls are TRBV25-1 and TRBJ1-2; 7 bases line up with TRBD1. The germline V gene has CDR1 MGHDK and CDR2 SYGVNS. The junction had 10 bases not matched to a gene; V was cut back by 3 bases and J by 3 bases. The CDR3 has 16 residues. For the CDR3, the DNA is TGTGCCAGCAGTGATCATACGACAGGGACGGACTATGGCTACACCTTC. Its translation is CASSDHTTGTDYGYTF.

The chain employs TRBV6-4 and TRBJ2-5, with no clear D. The CDR3 loop spans 17 amino acids. In germline, CDR1 is MRHNA, CDR2 SNTAGT. The V end lost 5 bases, the J end lost 2 bases, and 21 bases lay between the germline ends. The CDR3 nucleotides are TGTGCCAGCAGTTACACCTTCGAAGAGCGCCCACAAGAGACCCAGTACTTC. Translating it yields CASSYTFEERPQETQYF.

The chain recombines TRBV5-1 with TRBJ2-1; 9 nucleotides agree with TRBD1. Germline CDR1 is SGHRS and CDR2 is YFSETQ. The ends lost 3 bases at V and 8 bases at J; junction bases unmatched: 6. The CDR3 is 14 amino acids. CDR3 coding DNA: TGCGCCAGCAGCTACGGGACAGGGATCGATGAGCAGTTCTTC. Protein: CASSYGTGIDEQFF.

The chain carries TRBV7-9 and TRBJ2-3, with 9 bases identical to TRBD2. After removal of 3 bases from V and 2 bases from J, the junction contained 6 bases not matched to a gene. Germline lookup yields CDR1 SEHNR and CDR2 FQNEAQ (reference sequence). The CDR3 spans 16 residues. The DNA of the CDR3 is TGTGCCAGCAGCTTCTCGACTAGCGGAATCACAGATACGCAGTATTTT. This sequence encodes CASSFSTSGITDTQYF.

The J gene is TRBJ1-4, the V gene TRBV19, with D tentatively TRBD1 (6 bases). The CDR3 runs to 16 residues. Per the germline V gene, CDR1 is LNHDA and CDR2 is SQIVND (reference sequence). V was trimmed by 8 bases and J by 7 bases, leaving 23 bases between them. CDR3: CASARGASGESEKLFF. The CDR3 DNA reads TGTGCCAGTGCCAGGGGCGCGAGTGGGGAGAGTGAAAAACTGTTTTTT.

This rearrangement joins TRBV6-4 to TRBJ2-2, with 9 positions matching TRBD2. V was pared by 7 bases and J by 3 bases, with 12 bases of the junction left unmatched. This CDR3 has 17 amino acids. The germline CDR1 and CDR2 sequences are MRHNA and SNTAGT. The CDR3 DNA reads TGTGCCAGCACCCCTAGCGGGGCGAGACCGTACACCGGGGAGCTGTTTTTT. Amino acid sequence: CASTPSGARPYTGELFF.

This clone appeared many times. The chain links TRBV28 to TRBJ1-1; 7 bases align to TRBD1. Trimming at V came to 3 bases and at J to 9 bases, leaving 4 bases not matched to a gene. Per germline, CDR1 MDHEN and CDR2 SYDVKM. This CDR3 is 12 amino acids long. CDR3 in DNA: TGTGCCAGCAGTTTGAGGACAGGCAAAGCTTTCTTT. This sequence encodes CASSLRTGKAFF.

The chain couples TRBV6-5 to TRBJ2-7, with 10 bases lining up with TRBD2. V dropped 6 bases and J dropped 3; count of bases not matched to a gene: 8. CDR3 length: 15 residues. Germline V gives CDR1 MNHEY, CDR2 SVGAGI. The CDR3 region is CASSREGLASYEQYF. DNA for the CDR3: TGTGCCAGCAGCCGCGAGGGACTAGCGAGCTACGAGCAGTACTTC.

This chain links TRBV28 with TRBJ1-2; 10 bases align to TRBD1. V lost 6 bases to trimming and J lost 5 bases; unmatched junction nucleotides: 12. CDR1 MDHEN and CDR2 SYDVKM come from the germline V gene. There are 16 residues in the CDR3. The CDR3 nucleotides are TGTGCCAGCAGCGTTACCGGGACAGGGGAACCTTATGGCTACACCTTC. Translated: CASSVTGTGEPYGYTF.

V and J are TRBV5-1 and TRBJ1-1, with D maybe TRBD1 (6 bases). The V end lost 0 bases, the J end lost 7 bases, and 16 bases lay between the germline ends. The CDR3 has 15 amino acids. The germline V gene has CDR1 SGHRS and CDR2 YFSETQ. CDR3 sequence reads: CASSLAVGGTLEAFF. For the CDR3, the DNA is TGCGCCAGCAGCTTGGCAGTAGGGGGTACCCTTGAAGCTTTCTTT.

The chain uses TRBV4-2 and TRBJ1-1, with D uncertain. CDR1 and CDR2 from the germline V gene are LGHNA and YNFKEQ. This CDR3 has 15 residues. V lost 0 bases to trimming and J lost 4 bases, with 12 bases between them. The CDR3 protein is CASSQDFTGFTEAFF. CDR3 DNA: TGTGCCAGCAGCCAAGATTTCACGGGTTTCACTGAAGCTTTCTTT.

The CDR3 spells CASSLTSGGYNEQFF. The CDR3 region has the DNA TGTGCCAGCAGCTTAACGTCGGGAGGGTACAATGAGCAGTTCTTC. This chain uses TRBV7-3 with TRBJ2-1, with 8 bases matching TRBD2. The germline V gene has CDR1 SGHTA and CDR2 FQGTGA. V shed 0 bases and J 4 bases; nucleotides not matched to a gene: 2. CDR3 length: 15 amino acids.

This chain joins TRBV5-5 and TRBJ2-7; the match to TRBD2 covers 13 bases. V trimming: 4 bases; J trimming: 2 bases; junction bases outside the gene matches: 6. CDR3 length equals 16 residues. Germline V gene lookup returns CDR1 SGHKS and CDR2 YYEKEE (reference sequence). The CDR3 DNA reads as TGTGCCAGCAGCAGACTAGCGGGGGGTTCGCCCTACGAGCAGTACTTC. This codes for CASSRLAGGSPYEQYF.

The chain employs TRBV5-1 and TRBJ2-7; 9 bases fit TRBD1. The CDR3 is 16 residues long. Trimming cost V 4 bases and J 2 bases; bases outside gene matches: 10. Per the germline V gene, CDR1 is SGHRS and CDR2 is YFSETQ. The CDR3 region has the DNA TGCGCCAGCAGCCCCGACGGGACAGGGAGACCCTACGAGCAGTACTTC. Translating it yields CASSPDGTGRPYEQYF.

V and J are TRBV6-2 or TRBV6-3 and TRBJ2-7; the D gene is possibly TRBD2 (5 bases). CDR1 MNHEY and CDR2 SVGEGT come from the germline V gene. This CDR3 spans 21 amino acids. V lost 0 bases and J lost 0, with 27 bases in between. In DNA, the CDR3 is TGTGCCAGCAGTTACTCGATGTTTCCCCCGCACCCCGGCGGACTCTCCTACGAGCAGTACTTC. Translated, it gives CASSYSMFPPHPGGLSYEQYF.

This clone was counted a single time. The J gene is TRBJ1-1, the V gene TRBV5-1; 11 positions agree with TRBD1. This CDR3 spans 16 amino acids. Germline V gene lookup returns CDR1 SGHRS and CDR2 YFSETQ. J lost 5 bases, V lost 5 bases, and 11 bases had no gene match. The chain's CDR3 is CASRPGTGGLSTEAFF. CDR3 nucleotides: TGCGCCAGCAGGCCCGGGACAGGGGGGTTATCGACTGAAGCTTTCTTT.